This TCR beta chain emerged from a study of PD-L1 blockade in urothelial cancer. About the study: Bladder-origin urothelial cancer in males described twenty-five of the 29 patients. It was at 3 weeks (second dose) and 6 weeks after treatment start that blood was analyzed.

Worth noting for this clone: Its antigen is unidentified.

Clones were sequenced by immunoSEQ multiplex PCR, and TCRdb holds only the in-frame ones, with some missing. The table lists around 93,000 clones, around four fifths of them singletons. General observations from the study: Survival was better when pretreatment blood TCR clonality fell below the median.

The V end was cut by 0 bases, the J end by 2 bases, with 8 bases between. The CDR3 length is 15 residues. Germline V CDR1 and CDR2: SGHNT, YYREEE (reference sequence). Time point defined: peripheral blood 6 weeks after treatment start. This TCR was sampled from a man in his 70s with urothelial cancer. Source: PBMCs, taken around atezolizumab (anti-PD-L1) treatment. The chain couples TRBV5-4 to TRBJ1-4; D unclear. CDR3: CASSLGGDTNEKLFF. As DNA, the CDR3 is TGTGCCAGCAGCTTGGGGGGAGACACTAATGAAAAACTGTTTTTT.